A selection of T cell receptor beta chains follows, all from one sample in a study of blood T cell repertoires in COVID-19. The assay was immunoSEQ multiplex PCR, and TCRdb's table has in-frame clones only and misses some. The sample carries about 100,000 clones, roughly 92% recorded once. Sequenced material: peripheral blood. The source of these receptors is a man aged 45 to 65 with active COVID-19. Each CDR3 is given with its conserved first and last residue. The order of the fields is V gene, J gene, clone size, CDR3 length, D gene, CDR3 DNA, CDR3 protein. D genes are given only for firm matches. Size is stated for part of the rows, as once, few or many counts, or as a class when the clone is expanded.

v_gene: TRBV7-6; j_gene: TRBJ2-5; abundance: once; len: 19; d_gene: TRBD2; CDR3nt: TGTGCCAGCAGCTTATCCCCCGGGACTAGCGGGAGACCCCGAGAGACCCAGTACTTC; CDR3aa: CASSLSPGTSGRPRETQYF
v_gene: TRBV19; j_gene: TRBJ1-1; abundance: -; len: 18; d_gene: TRBD1; CDR3nt: TGTGCCAGTAGTATAGCTCTCAGAGGACAGGGGGCGCCCACTGAAGCTTTCTTT; CDR3aa: CASSIALRGQGAPTEAFF
v_gene: TRBV6-5; j_gene: TRBJ1-2; abundance: -; len: 13; d_gene: -; CDR3nt: TGTGCCAGCAGGACAGGTGGGCAGGGAGGCTACACCTTC; CDR3aa: CASRTGGQGGYTF
v_gene: TRBV7-2; j_gene: TRBJ2-5; abundance: -; len: 15; d_gene: -; CDR3nt: TGTGCCAGCAGCTCTGGACAAAACCCCGGGCAACCCCAGTACTTC; CDR3aa: CASSSGQNPGQPQYF
v_gene: TRBV7-8; j_gene: TRBJ2-1; abundance: -; len: 12; d_gene: TRBD1; CDR3nt: TGTGCCAGCAGCACAGGACAGGTTGGTCGGTTCTTC; CDR3aa: CASSTGQVGRFF
v_gene: TRBV2; j_gene: TRBJ2-1; abundance: -; len: 17; d_gene: TRBD1; CDR3nt: TGTGCCAGCAGTGAAGCGCGGGGACAGGGGTATAGCAATGAGCAGTTCTTC; CDR3aa: CASSEARGQGYSNEQFF
v_gene: TRBV11-2; j_gene: TRBJ2-5; abundance: -; len: 15; d_gene: TRBD2; CDR3nt: TGTGCCAGCAGCTTAGGGACTAGCGGACAAGAGACCCAGTACTTC; CDR3aa: CASSLGTSGQETQYF
v_gene: TRBV19; j_gene: TRBJ1-4; abundance: -; len: 13; d_gene: TRBD1; CDR3nt: TGTGCCAGTAGTATCGTCCCAGGGGGAAAACTGTTTTTT; CDR3aa: CASSIVPGGKLFF
v_gene: TRBV18; j_gene: TRBJ2-2; abundance: -; len: 12; d_gene: TRBD2; CDR3nt: TGTGCCACCTTTAGCGGGACCGGGGAGCTGTTTTTT; CDR3aa: CATFSGTGELFF
v_gene: TRBV19; j_gene: TRBJ2-2; abundance: -; len: 14; d_gene: -; CDR3nt: TGTGCCAGTAGTATAGAATCGGGGACCGGGGAGCTGTTTTTT; CDR3aa: CASSIESGTGELFF
v_gene: TRBV2; j_gene: TRBJ1-1; abundance: -; len: 13; d_gene: -; CDR3nt: TGTGCCAGCCCCGTGGGGGGGAACACTGAAGCTTTCTTT; CDR3aa: CASPVGGNTEAFF
v_gene: TRBV30; j_gene: TRBJ2-3; abundance: -; len: 13; d_gene: TRBD1; CDR3nt: TGTGCCTGGAACAGGGGTAGAGAAGATACGCAGTATTTT; CDR3aa: CAWNRGREDTQYF
v_gene: TRBV6-2/TRBV6-3; j_gene: TRBJ2-1; abundance: -; len: 15; d_gene: TRBD2; CDR3nt: TGTGCCAGCAGTGGGGGACTAGGCTCCTACAATGAGCAGTTCTTC; CDR3aa: CASSGGLGSYNEQFF
v_gene: TRBV19; j_gene: TRBJ2-5; abundance: -; len: 11; d_gene: -; CDR3nt: TGTGCCAGTAAGGAGAGAGAGACCCAGTACTTC; CDR3aa: CASKERETQYF
v_gene: TRBV18; j_gene: TRBJ2-5; abundance: -; len: 17; d_gene: TRBD1; CDR3nt: TGTGCCAGCTCACCCCGGGACAGGAGCTATTCCCAAGAGACCCAGTACTTC; CDR3aa: CASSPRDRSYSQETQYF
v_gene: TRBV5-6; j_gene: TRBJ1-4; abundance: -; len: 14; d_gene: -; CDR3nt: TGTGCCAGCAGCTCGACAGAACAAAATGAAAAACTGTTTTTT; CDR3aa: CASSSTEQNEKLFF
v_gene: TRBV15; j_gene: TRBJ1-2; abundance: -; len: 15; d_gene: TRBD1; CDR3nt: TGTGCCACCGCAGCAGGACTGGACAGGAACTATGGCTACACCTTC; CDR3aa: CATAAGLDRNYGYTF
v_gene: TRBV6-5; j_gene: TRBJ2-3; abundance: -; len: 14; d_gene: TRBD1; CDR3nt: TGTGCCAGCAGTAAACAGGGGAATCCTGATACGCAGTATTTT; CDR3aa: CASSKQGNPDTQYF
v_gene: TRBV5-7; j_gene: TRBJ1-3; abundance: few; len: 15; d_gene: TRBD1; CDR3nt: TGTGCCAGCAGCCCGGGACAGGGGACTGGAAACACCATATATTTT; CDR3aa: CASSPGQGTGNTIYF
v_gene: TRBV12-1; j_gene: TRBJ2-6; abundance: few; len: 17; d_gene: -; CDR3nt: TGTGCCAGCAGCCTACGGACAGGGCTACGTGGGGCCAACGTCCTGACTTTC; CDR3aa: CASSLRTGLRGANVLTF
v_gene: TRBV5-1; j_gene: TRBJ2-1; abundance: few; len: 16; d_gene: TRBD2; CDR3nt: TGCGCCAGCAGTAAAACCACTAGCGGGGATTACAATGAGCAGTTCTTC; CDR3aa: CASSKTTSGDYNEQFF
v_gene: TRBV28; j_gene: TRBJ2-1; abundance: -; len: 17; d_gene: TRBD2; CDR3nt: TGTGCCAGCAGTCAACTCGGGACTAGCGGGAGGTCGGTTGAGCAGTTCTTC; CDR3aa: CASSQLGTSGRSVEQFF
v_gene: TRBV2; j_gene: TRBJ1-2; abundance: -; len: 14; d_gene: -; CDR3nt: TGTGCCAGCACCGTCACTGTAGGGGTCTATGGCTACACCTTC; CDR3aa: CASTVTVGVYGYTF
v_gene: TRBV12-5; j_gene: TRBJ2-7; abundance: -; len: 17; d_gene: TRBD2; CDR3nt: TGTGCTAGTGGTTTGCCCATCGTCAGCGGGGGGTCCTACGAGCAGTACTTC; CDR3aa: CASGLPIVSGGSYEQYF
v_gene: TRBV2; j_gene: TRBJ1-3; abundance: -; len: 16; d_gene: -; CDR3nt: TGTGCCAGCACCCCCCTCTCGCCGAGAGCTGGAAACACCATATATTTT; CDR3aa: CASTPLSPRAGNTIYF
v_gene: TRBV20-1; j_gene: TRBJ2-3; abundance: -; len: 13; d_gene: TRBD2; CDR3nt: TGCAGTGCTAGTGGGACTAGCGGGATAAAGCAGTATTTT; CDR3aa: CSASGTSGIKQYF
v_gene: TRBV2; j_gene: TRBJ1-5; abundance: -; len: 15; d_gene: TRBD1; CDR3nt: TGTGCCAGCAGTCGACAGGGTGGTAGCAATCAGCCCCAGCATTTT; CDR3aa: CASSRQGGSNQPQHF
v_gene: TRBV7-2; j_gene: TRBJ1-3; abundance: -; len: 16; d_gene: -; CDR3nt: TGTGCCAGCAGCTTAGCGCCACAGGCCACTGGAAACACCATATATTTT; CDR3aa: CASSLAPQATGNTIYF
v_gene: TRBV7-2; j_gene: TRBJ2-1; abundance: -; len: 13; d_gene: TRBD2; CDR3nt: TGTGCCAGCAGCCGACTAGCGGGGAATGAGCAGTTCTTC; CDR3aa: CASSRLAGNEQFF
v_gene: TRBV9; j_gene: TRBJ2-2; abundance: -; len: 16; d_gene: -; CDR3nt: TGTGCCAGCAGCTCCACGGCGGGGGCTCACACCGGGGAGCTGTTTTTT; CDR3aa: CASSSTAGAHTGELFF
v_gene: TRBV11-1; j_gene: TRBJ2-1; abundance: -; len: 15; d_gene: TRBD2; CDR3nt: TGTGCCAGCAGCACCAGCGGGGGCCTTTACAATGAGCAGTTCTTC; CDR3aa: CASSTSGGLYNEQFF
v_gene: TRBV5-6; j_gene: TRBJ2-3; abundance: -; len: 16; d_gene: TRBD2; CDR3nt: TGTGCCAGCAGCTTAACTAGCGGGGGCCGCACGGATACGCAGTATTTT; CDR3aa: CASSLTSGGRTDTQYF
v_gene: TRBV6-5; j_gene: TRBJ1-6; abundance: -; len: 15; d_gene: -; CDR3nt: TGTGCCAGCAGTTACTCGAATAGAGGAGGTTCACCCCTCCACTTT; CDR3aa: CASSYSNRGGSPLHF
v_gene: TRBV7-2; j_gene: TRBJ1-3; abundance: -; len: 15; d_gene: -; CDR3nt: TGTGCCAGCAGCAAGGGGCAGGGAACTGGAAACACCATATATTTT; CDR3aa: CASSKGQGTGNTIYF
v_gene: TRBV6-2/TRBV6-3; j_gene: TRBJ2-7; abundance: -; len: 13; d_gene: -; CDR3nt: TGTGCCAGCAGTTACTCGAGGAACTACGAGCAGTACTTC; CDR3aa: CASSYSRNYEQYF
v_gene: TRBV6-1; j_gene: TRBJ1-5; abundance: -; len: 16; d_gene: TRBD1; CDR3nt: TGTGCCAGCAGTGAATATCCAGGGGGTAGCAATCAGCCCCAGCATTTT; CDR3aa: CASSEYPGGSNQPQHF
v_gene: TRBV19; j_gene: TRBJ2-1; abundance: few; len: 15; d_gene: -; CDR3nt: TGTGCCAGTAGTATACGTTACAGCTCCTACAATGAGCAGTTCTTC; CDR3aa: CASSIRYSSYNEQFF
v_gene: TRBV5-1; j_gene: TRBJ2-5; abundance: -; len: 14; d_gene: -; CDR3nt: TGCGCCAGCAGCTTGGCCGACTACCAAGAGACCCAGTACTTC; CDR3aa: CASSLADYQETQYF
v_gene: TRBV12-3/TRBV12-4; j_gene: TRBJ1-1; abundance: -; len: 11; d_gene: -; CDR3nt: TGTGCCAGCAGCATGAACACTGAAGCTTTCTTT; CDR3aa: CASSMNTEAFF
v_gene: TRBV25-1; j_gene: TRBJ1-2; abundance: -; len: 12; d_gene: -; CDR3nt: TGTGCCAGCAGTGAATCGTATTATGGCTACACCTTC; CDR3aa: CASSESYYGYTF
v_gene: TRBV14; j_gene: TRBJ2-3; abundance: -; len: 14; d_gene: -; CDR3nt: TGTGCCAGCAGCCAACTATCCATCACAGATACGCAGTATTTT; CDR3aa: CASSQLSITDTQYF
v_gene: TRBV24-1; j_gene: TRBJ2-3; abundance: -; len: 13; d_gene: -; CDR3nt: TGTGCCACCAGTGATGGCGGAACAGATACGCAGTATTTT; CDR3aa: CATSDGGTDTQYF